This T cell receptor beta chain was obtained from a study of Ad26.COV2.S vaccination and SARS-CoV-2 variants. Looking at the study overall: The authors gave Ad26.COV2.S intramuscularly, either once or twice 56 days apart.

As to treatment: over 15 received Ad26.COV2.S at low or high dose, single or two shots; 5 received placebo; per-sample allocation not given. The study sampled participants on day 63 after the first vaccine or placebo injection. The J segment lost 0 bases and the V segment lost 3 bases, leaving 10 bases of the junction unmatched. CDR3 size: 18 residues. Germline values: CDR1 MDHEN, CDR2 SYDVKM. Note on this clone: Its antigen is not identified.

This table comes from immunoSEQ multiplex PCR, and its TCRdb copy is limited to in-frame clones, with some not included. This table has 430,000 or so clones, roughly 89% appearing once. Notes on the study in general: Placebo recipients trailed vaccine recipients in spike-specific TCR breadth.

The material was peripheral blood, obtained in a trial of Ad26.COV2.S vaccine versus placebo. This clonotype originated in a person aged 18 to 59 who received the Ad26.COV2.S COVID-19 vaccine or a placebo. This sequence joins TRBV28 and TRBJ2-1; 8 bases line up with TRBD2. The CDR3 DNA reads TGTGCCAGCAGTTTCGGGGGGGCCGGAGTTGTCTCCTACAATGAGCAGTTCTTC. Residues: CASSFGGAGVVSYNEQFF.